The T cell receptor beta chain described here comes from a study of cytomegalovirus exposure and HLA in healthy donors. Overall study results and limits: Specific recognition of CMV antigens was confirmed in vitro for a few chains (all CMV-associated). The records held CMV serostatus as the only immune exposure information. According to reports, the classifier identified cytomegalovirus status with high specificity and sensitivity.

In regard to this clone: The antigen is not known.

Per the germline V gene, CDR1 is SGHDN and CDR2 is FVKESK. This CDR3 comprises 13 residues. V lost 7 bases, J lost 1 base, and 4 bases stayed unmatched. PCR used 60 Vbeta primers and 13 Jbeta primers. Repertoires were generated with immunoSEQ multiplex PCR, while TCRdb's copy carries only in-frame clones and drops some. The sample yields 65,000 to 85,000 clones, roughly 80% seen once. The source material was PBMCs. This receptor was identified in a woman aged 40 to 50 in good health and CMV-seropositive. The chain links TRBV14 to TRBJ2-7; 7 bases map to TRBD1. Here the CDR3 DNA reads TGTGCCAGCAAACCAGGGGGATCCTACGAGCAGTACTTC. Its translation is CASKPGGSYEQYF.